This entry lists 17 T cell receptor beta chains sequenced from one sample in a study of shared clonotypes between healthy human individuals. Naive CD8 isolation took CD45RO-negative cells positively selected for CCR7 and excluded terminally differentiated effector memory CD45RA+ cells. This table comes from immunoSEQ multiplex PCR, and its TCRdb copy is limited to in-frame clones, with some not included. The repertoire holds millions of clones, about 93% seen once, with about 1.8% in the top ten. The material sequenced was naive CD8+ T cells from PBMCs. Receptor source: a man aged 18 to 29 in good health. Some clones in this sample may be carry-over from other donors' samples.

The chain uses TRBV7-9 and TRBJ1-5; no reliable D call. Germline CDR1 reads SEHNR; CDR2 reads FQNEAQ (reference sequence). Deletions cut 1 base from V and 5 bases from J, with 3 bases between. The CDR3 extends over 12 amino acids. CDR3 protein: CASSLEHQPQHF. The CDR3 DNA is TGTGCCAGCAGCTTAGAGCATCAGCCCCAGCATTTT.

This chain joins TRBV4-1 and TRBJ2-1, with D possibly matching TRBD2 (6 bases). The germline V gene encodes CDR1 MGHRA and CDR2 YSYEKL. The CDR3 loop spans 14 amino acids. Trimming pared 3 bases from V and 3 bases from J, leaving 9 bases between. DNA of the CDR3: TGCGCCAGCAGCCACCCGGGGGACTACAATGAGCAGTTCTTC. Translated, it gives CASSHPGDYNEQFF.

This chain links TRBV29-1 with TRBJ2-7, with 9 positions matching TRBD2. Germline V CDR1 and CDR2: SQVTM, ANQGSEA. Trimming at V came to 3 bases and at J to 2 bases, leaving 5 bases not matched to a gene. The CDR3 runs 14 residues. The CDR3 DNA reads TGCAGCGTTGAGATGGGACTAGCTACCTACGAGCAGTACTTC. Its protein is CSVEMGLATYEQYF.

The gene calls are TRBV4-1 and TRBJ2-1; either TRBD1 or TRBD2 may fit D (6 bases each). CDR1 is MGHRA and CDR2 is YSYEKL in the germline V gene. The CDR3 is made up of 19 amino acids. V was trimmed by 1 base and J by 2 bases, leaving 21 bases between them. Here the CDR3 reads CASSQVRLTGGFTYNEQFF. The DNA of the CDR3 is TGCGCCAGCAGCCAAGTACGCCTCACCGGGGGCTTCACCTACAATGAGCAGTTCTTC.

The chain employs TRBV28 and TRBJ2-7; 8 bases are a match to TRBD1. Germline lookup yields CDR1 MDHEN and CDR2 SYDVKM. The V gene end was trimmed by 2 bases and the J gene end by 4 bases; junction bases not matched to a gene: 7. The CDR3 spans 15 residues. The CDR3 region is CASSLAGQVVYEQYF. For the CDR3, the DNA is TGTGCCAGCAGTTTAGCGGGACAGGTAGTATACGAGCAGTACTTC.

The chain couples TRBV7-9 to TRBJ2-7; D is perhaps TRBD1 (5 bases). CDR3 size: 14 residues. Trimming took 3 bases from V and 4 from J, leaving 13 bases between them. Germline V CDR1 and CDR2: SEHNR, FQNEAQ (reference sequence). The CDR3 DNA sequence: TGTGCCAGCAGCTTTCGTGCAGGGTCTTACGAGCAGTACTTC. The encoded protein is CASSFRAGSYEQYF.

This clone was found once. V gene TRBV28 combines with J gene TRBJ2-3, with 7 bases fitting TRBD2. The length of the CDR3 is 16 residues. Trimming removed 2 bases from V and 2 bases from J; junction bases left unmatched: 7. Germline V gene sequence: CDR1 MDHEN, CDR2 SYDVKM. CDR3 sequence reads: CASSLGLAEFTDTQYF. The CDR3 DNA reads TGTGCCAGCAGTTTAGGTCTAGCGGAATTCACAGATACGCAGTATTTT. The entire variable domain, with the rest obtained from reference TRBV28 and TRBJ2-3, is as follows: DVKVTQSSRYLVKRTGEKVFLECVQDMDHENMFWYRQDPGLGLRLIYFSYDVKMKEKGDIPEGYSVSREKKERFSLILESASTNQTSMYLCASSLGLAEFTDTQYFGPGTRLTVL.

This rearrangement joins TRBV9 to TRBJ1-2; the D is unclear. The CDR3 runs to 14 residues. Germline lookup yields CDR1 SGDLS and CDR2 YYNGEE. Trimming stripped 3 bases from V and 6 bases from J, with 15 bases between. CDR3 sequence (DNA): TGTGCCAGCAGCGGGCCGGATTTTAGGCATGGCTACACCTTC. This sequence encodes CASSGPDFRHGYTF.

This sequence joins TRBV5-1 and TRBJ2-2; 7 bases align to TRBD2. The length of the CDR3 is 15 residues. V lost 0 bases to trimming and J lost 5 bases; unmatched junction nucleotides: 4. CDR1 SGHRS and CDR2 YFSETQ come from the germline V gene. CDR3: CASSLEGLGTGELFF. The DNA for the CDR3 is TGCGCCAGCAGCTTGGAAGGACTAGGGACCGGGGAGCTGTTTTTT.

The V call is TRBV27, the J call TRBJ2-1; D may be TRBD2 (6 bases). Germline V lookup: CDR1 MNHEY, CDR2 SMNVEV (reference sequence). With 1 base removed from V and 8 bases from J, the gap between germline ends came to 18 bases. CDR3 length: 16 residues. The DNA for the CDR3 is TGTGCCAGCAGTTTATATCGGGACTCCATTGAAGATGAGCAGTTCTTC. Protein: CASSLYRDSIEDEQFF.

The J gene is TRBJ2-7, the V gene TRBV7-3; 11 bases align to TRBD2. CDR3 length equals 14 residues. Germline V gene lookup returns CDR1 SGHTA and CDR2 FQGTGA. Trimming removed 4 bases from V and 3 bases from J; junction bases left unmatched: 2. In DNA form, the CDR3 reads TGTGCCAGCAGCTCCGGGACTAGCGGCTACGAGCAGTACTTC. Translated: CASSSGTSGYEQYF. Complete variable domain (other parts from reference TRBV7-3 and TRBJ2-7): GAGVSQTPSNKVTEKGKYVELRCDPISGHTALYWYRQSLGQGPEFLIYFQGTGAADDSGLPNDRFFAVRPEGSVSTLKIQRTERGDSAVYLCASSSGTSGYEQYFGPGTRLTVT.

The chain couples TRBV4-3 to TRBJ2-7; the D gene could be TRBD1 or TRBD2 (5 bases each). The CDR3 contains 17 residues. Trimming left V 1 base short and J 0 bases short, with 16 bases between. The germline gives CDR1 LGHNA, CDR2 YSLEER. In DNA form, the CDR3 reads TGCGCCAGCAGCCAAGGGTTGGGGGAGAGTAGCTCCTACGAGCAGTACTTC. Residues: CASSQGLGESSSYEQYF.

V gene TRBV5-1 combines with J gene TRBJ2-1, with 7 positions matching TRBD2. Germline lookup yields CDR1 SGHRS and CDR2 YFSETQ. This CDR3 is built from 14 residues. V dropped 5 bases and J dropped 0; count of bases not matched to a gene: 2. CDR3 sequence: CASRLATSYNEQFF. The CDR3 nucleotides are TGCGCCAGCAGACTAGCGACCTCCTACAATGAGCAGTTCTTC.

This clone turned up a few times. The chain carries TRBV19 and TRBJ2-1; D uncertain. Germline loops: CDR1 LNHDA, CDR2 SQIVND (reference sequence). V dropped 3 bases and J dropped 6 bases, with 9 bases sitting between them. The CDR3 runs 13 residues. The CDR3 bases are TGTGCCAGTAGTATGTCCTACCCCAATGAGCAGTTCTTC. It translates to CASSMSYPNEQFF.

V usage is TRBV7-3 and J usage is TRBJ2-7; 12 bases fit TRBD2. With V trimmed by 5 bases and J by 3 bases, 5 bases remained unmatched. The V gene's germline CDR1 is SGHTA and CDR2 FQGTGA. This CDR3 is 15 amino acids long. The CDR3 nucleotides read TGTGCCAGCAGCCCAGCTAGCGGGAGGGTCTACGAGCAGTACTTC. This sequence encodes CASSPASGRVYEQYF.

The J gene is TRBJ2-1, the V gene TRBV28, with D uncertain. V was shortened by 5 bases and J by 7 bases, with 12 bases between the two germline ends. Germline V gene sequence: CDR1 MDHEN, CDR2 SYDVKM. The CDR3 is made up of 13 amino acids. CDR3 loop: CASSGSLWNEQFF. Written as DNA, the CDR3 is TGTGCCAGCAGTGGCAGCCTTTGGAATGAGCAGTTCTTC.

Concerning this clone itself: The sample has other DNA sequences that encode this CDR3 too. The chain uses TRBV28 and TRBJ1-5, with D uncertain. Germline V gives CDR1 MDHEN, CDR2 SYDVKM. The CDR3 has 13 amino acids. Deletions cut 4 bases from V and 4 bases from J, with 8 bases between. The CDR3 nucleotides are TGTGCCAGCAGTTGGACGGGGAATCAGCCCCAGCATTTT. This translates into CASSWTGNQPQHF.